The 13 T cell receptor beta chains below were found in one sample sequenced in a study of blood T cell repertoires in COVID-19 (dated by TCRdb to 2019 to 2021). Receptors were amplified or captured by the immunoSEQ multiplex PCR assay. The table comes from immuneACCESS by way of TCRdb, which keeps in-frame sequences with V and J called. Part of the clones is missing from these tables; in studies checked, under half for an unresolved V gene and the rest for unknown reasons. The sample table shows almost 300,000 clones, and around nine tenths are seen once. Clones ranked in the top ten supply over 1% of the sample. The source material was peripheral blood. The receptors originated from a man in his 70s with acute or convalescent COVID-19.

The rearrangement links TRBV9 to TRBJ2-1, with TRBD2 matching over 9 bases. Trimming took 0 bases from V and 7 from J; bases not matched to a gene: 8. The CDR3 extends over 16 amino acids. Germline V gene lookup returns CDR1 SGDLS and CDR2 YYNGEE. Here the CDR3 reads CASSVVVREGPNEQFF. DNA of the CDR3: TGTGCCAGCAGCGTAGTGGTGCGGGAGGGCCCGAATGAGCAGTTCTTC. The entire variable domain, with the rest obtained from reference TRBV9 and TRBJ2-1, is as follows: DSGVTQTPKHLITATGQRVTLRCSPRSGDLSVYWYQQSLDQGLQFLIQYYNGEERAKGNILERFSAQQFPDLHSELNLSSLELGDSALYFCASSVVVREGPNEQFFGPGTRLTVL.

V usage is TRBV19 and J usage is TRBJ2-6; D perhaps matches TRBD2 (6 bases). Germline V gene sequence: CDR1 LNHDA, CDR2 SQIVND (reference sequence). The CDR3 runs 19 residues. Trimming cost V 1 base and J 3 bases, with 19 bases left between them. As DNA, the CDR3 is TGTGCCAGTAGTATAGGTGGGGCGGGGTTAATAAGTGGGGCCAACGTCCTGACTTTC. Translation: CASSIGGAGLISGANVLTF. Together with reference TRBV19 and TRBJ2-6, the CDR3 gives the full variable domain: DGGITQSPKYLFRKEGQNVTLSCEQNLNHDAMYWYRQDPGQGLRLIYYSQIVNDFQKGDIAEGYSVSREKKESFPLTVTSAQKNPTAFYLCASSIGGAGLISGANVLTFGAGSRLTVL.

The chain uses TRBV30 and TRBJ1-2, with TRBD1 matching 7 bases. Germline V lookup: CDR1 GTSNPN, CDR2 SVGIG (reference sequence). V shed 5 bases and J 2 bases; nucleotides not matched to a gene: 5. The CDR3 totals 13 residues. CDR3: CAWWDSRNYGYTF. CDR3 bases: TGTGCCTGGTGGGACAGCCGAAACTATGGCTACACCTTC.

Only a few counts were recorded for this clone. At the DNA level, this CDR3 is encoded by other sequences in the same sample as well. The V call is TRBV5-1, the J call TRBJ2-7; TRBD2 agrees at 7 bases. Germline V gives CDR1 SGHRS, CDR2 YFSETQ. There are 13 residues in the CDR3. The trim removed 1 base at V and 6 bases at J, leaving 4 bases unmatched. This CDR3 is CASSLSGRGEQYF. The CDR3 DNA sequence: TGCGCCAGCAGCTTGTCGGGGAGGGGCGAGCAGTACTTC.

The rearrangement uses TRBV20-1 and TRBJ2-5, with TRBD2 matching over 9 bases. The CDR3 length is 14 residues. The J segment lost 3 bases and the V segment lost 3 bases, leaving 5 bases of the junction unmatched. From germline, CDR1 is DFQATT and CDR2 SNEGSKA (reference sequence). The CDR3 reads CSASERGDKETQYF. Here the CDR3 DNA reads TGCAGTGCTAGTGAGCGGGGGGACAAAGAGACCCAGTACTTC.

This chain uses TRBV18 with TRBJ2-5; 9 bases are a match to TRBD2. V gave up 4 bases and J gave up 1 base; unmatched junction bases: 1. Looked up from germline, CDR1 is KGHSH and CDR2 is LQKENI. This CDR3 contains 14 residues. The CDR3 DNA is TGTGCCAGCTCACTGACTAGCGGCCAAGAGACCCAGTACTTC. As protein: CASSLTSGQETQYF.

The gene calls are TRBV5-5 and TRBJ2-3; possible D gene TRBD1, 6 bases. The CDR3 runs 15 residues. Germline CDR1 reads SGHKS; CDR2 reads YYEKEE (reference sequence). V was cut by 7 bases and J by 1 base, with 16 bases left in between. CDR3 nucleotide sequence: TGTGCCAGCGGACCGACAGGAATTCGCACAGATACGCAGTATTTT. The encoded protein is CASGPTGIRTDTQYF.

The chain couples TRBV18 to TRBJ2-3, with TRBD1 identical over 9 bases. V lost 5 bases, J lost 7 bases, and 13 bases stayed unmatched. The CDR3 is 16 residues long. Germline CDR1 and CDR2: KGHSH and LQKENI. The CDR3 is CASSSRTGTGSNTQYF. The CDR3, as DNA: TGTGCCAGCTCATCAAGAACCGGGACAGGGTCGAATACGCAGTATTTT. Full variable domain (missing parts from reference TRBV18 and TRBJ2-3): NAGVMQNPRHLVRRRGQEARLRCSPMKGHSHVYWYRQLPEEGLKFMVYLQKENIIDESGMPKERFSAEFPKEGPSILRIQQVVRGDSAAYFCASSSRTGTGSNTQYFGPGTRLTVL.

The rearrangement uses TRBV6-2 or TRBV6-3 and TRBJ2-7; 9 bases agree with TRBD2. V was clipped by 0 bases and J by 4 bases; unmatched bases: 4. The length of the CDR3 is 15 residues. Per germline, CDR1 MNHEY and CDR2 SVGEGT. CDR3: CASSYSIAGVYEQYF. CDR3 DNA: TGTGCCAGCAGTTACTCGATAGCGGGAGTTTACGAGCAGTACTTC.

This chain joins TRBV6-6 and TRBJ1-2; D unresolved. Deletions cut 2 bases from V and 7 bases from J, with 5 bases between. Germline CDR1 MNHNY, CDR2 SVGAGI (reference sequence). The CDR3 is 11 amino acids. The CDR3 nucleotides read TGTGCCAGCAGTTACACTTCTGGCTACACCTTC. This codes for CASSYTSGYTF.

CDR3 coding DNA: TGCGCCAGCAGCCAAGTTTCGGCCGATTACGGGGGGGGCTACACCTTC. Its translation is CASSQVSADYGGGYTF. The chain employs TRBV4-3 and TRBJ1-2; D is possibly TRBD1 (5 bases). The CDR3 is made up of 16 amino acids. Germline loops: CDR1 LGHNA, CDR2 YSLEER. V was pared by 1 base and J by 8 bases, with 20 bases between.

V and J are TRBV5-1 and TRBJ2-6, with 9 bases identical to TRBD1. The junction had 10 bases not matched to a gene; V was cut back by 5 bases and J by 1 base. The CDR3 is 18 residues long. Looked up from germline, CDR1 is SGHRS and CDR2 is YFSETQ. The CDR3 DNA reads TGCGCCAGCAGACGAAGACAGGGGGATCTATCTGGGGCCAACGTCCTGACTTTC. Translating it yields CASRRRQGDLSGANVLTF.

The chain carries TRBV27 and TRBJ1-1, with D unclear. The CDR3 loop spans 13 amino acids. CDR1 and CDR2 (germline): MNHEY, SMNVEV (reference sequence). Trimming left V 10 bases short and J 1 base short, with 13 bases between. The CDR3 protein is CATRMGPNTEAFF. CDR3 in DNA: TGTGCCACGCGCATGGGCCCGAACACTGAAGCTTTCTTT.